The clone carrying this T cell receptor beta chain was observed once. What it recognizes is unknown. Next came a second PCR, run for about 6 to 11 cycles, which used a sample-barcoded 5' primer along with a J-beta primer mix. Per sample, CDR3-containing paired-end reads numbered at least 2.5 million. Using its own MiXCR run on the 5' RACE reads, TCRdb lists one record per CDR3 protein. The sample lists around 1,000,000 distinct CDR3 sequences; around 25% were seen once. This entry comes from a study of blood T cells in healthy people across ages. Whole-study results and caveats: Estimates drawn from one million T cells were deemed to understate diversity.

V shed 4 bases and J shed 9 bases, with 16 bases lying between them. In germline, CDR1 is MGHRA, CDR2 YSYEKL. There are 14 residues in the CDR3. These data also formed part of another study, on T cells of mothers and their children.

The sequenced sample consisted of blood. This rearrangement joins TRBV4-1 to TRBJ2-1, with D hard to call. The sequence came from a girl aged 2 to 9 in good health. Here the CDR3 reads CASSPRGTEGEQFF. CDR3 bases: TGCGCCAGCAGCCCGAGAGGCACGGAAGGTGAGCAGTTCTTC.